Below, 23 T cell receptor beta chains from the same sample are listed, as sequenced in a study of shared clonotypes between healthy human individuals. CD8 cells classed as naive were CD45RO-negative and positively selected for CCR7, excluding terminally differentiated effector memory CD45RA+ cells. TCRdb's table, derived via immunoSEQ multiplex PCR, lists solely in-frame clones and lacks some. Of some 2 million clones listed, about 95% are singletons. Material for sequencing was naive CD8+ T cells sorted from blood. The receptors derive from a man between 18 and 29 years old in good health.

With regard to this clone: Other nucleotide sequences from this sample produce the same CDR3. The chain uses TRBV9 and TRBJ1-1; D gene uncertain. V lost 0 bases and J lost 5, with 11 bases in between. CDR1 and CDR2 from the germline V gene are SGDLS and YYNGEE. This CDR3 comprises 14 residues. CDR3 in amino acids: CASSVEGLGTEAFF. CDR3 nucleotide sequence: TGTGCCAGCAGCGTAGAAGGACTGGGGACTGAAGCTTTCTTT.

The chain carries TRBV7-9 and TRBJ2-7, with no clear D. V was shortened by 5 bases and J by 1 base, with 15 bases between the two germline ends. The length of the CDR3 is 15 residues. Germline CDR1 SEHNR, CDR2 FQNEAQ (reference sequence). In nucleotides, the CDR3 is TGTGCCAGCAGCACCTCCACGGGCAGTTCCTACGAGCAGTACTTC. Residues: CASSTSTGSSYEQYF.

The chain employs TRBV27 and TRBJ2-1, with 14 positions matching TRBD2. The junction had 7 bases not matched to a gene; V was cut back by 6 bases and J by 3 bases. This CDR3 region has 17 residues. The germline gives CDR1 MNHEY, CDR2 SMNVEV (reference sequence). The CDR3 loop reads CASSSRTSGGYYNEQFF. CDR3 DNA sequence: TGTGCCAGCAGCTCTCGGACTAGCGGGGGGTACTACAATGAGCAGTTCTTC.

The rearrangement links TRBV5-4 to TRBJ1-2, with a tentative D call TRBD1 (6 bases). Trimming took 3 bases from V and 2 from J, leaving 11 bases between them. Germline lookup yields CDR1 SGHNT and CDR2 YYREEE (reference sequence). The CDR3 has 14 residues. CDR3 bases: TGTGCCAGCAGCTGGACAGACCTAAACTATGGCTACACCTTC. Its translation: CASSWTDLNYGYTF.

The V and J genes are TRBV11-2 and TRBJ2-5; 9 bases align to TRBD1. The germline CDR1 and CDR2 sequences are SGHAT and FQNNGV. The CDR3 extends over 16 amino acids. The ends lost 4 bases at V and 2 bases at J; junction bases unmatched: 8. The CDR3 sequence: CASSSPFDRGQETQYF. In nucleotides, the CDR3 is TGTGCCAGCAGCTCCCCGTTTGACAGGGGGCAAGAGACCCAGTACTTC.

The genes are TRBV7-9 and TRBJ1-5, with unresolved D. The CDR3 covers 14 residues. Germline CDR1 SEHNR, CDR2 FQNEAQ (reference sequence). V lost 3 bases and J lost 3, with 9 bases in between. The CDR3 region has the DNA TGTGCCAGCAGCTTCCCGGGAAACAATCAGCCCCAGCATTTT. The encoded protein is CASSFPGNNQPQHF.

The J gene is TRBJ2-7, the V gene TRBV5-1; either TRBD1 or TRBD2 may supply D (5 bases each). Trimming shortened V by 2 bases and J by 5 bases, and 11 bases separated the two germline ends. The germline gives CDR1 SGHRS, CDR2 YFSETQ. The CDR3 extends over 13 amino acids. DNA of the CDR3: TGCGCCAGCAGCTTCGACGAGGGGCACGAGCAGTACTTC. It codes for CASSFDEGHEQYF.

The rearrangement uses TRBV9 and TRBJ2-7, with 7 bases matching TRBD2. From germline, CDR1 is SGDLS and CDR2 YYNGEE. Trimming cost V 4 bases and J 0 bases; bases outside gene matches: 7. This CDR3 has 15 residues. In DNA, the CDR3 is TGTGCCAGCAGCAGAGAGGGCGGGGGCTCCTACGAGCAGTACTTC. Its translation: CASSREGGGSYEQYF.

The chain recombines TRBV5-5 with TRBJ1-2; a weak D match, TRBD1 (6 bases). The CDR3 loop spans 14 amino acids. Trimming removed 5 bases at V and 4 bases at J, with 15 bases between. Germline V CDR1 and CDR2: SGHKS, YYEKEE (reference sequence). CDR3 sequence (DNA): TGTGCCAGCAGACCCAGGGGTTCGATCTATGGCTACACCTTC. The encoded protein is CASRPRGSIYGYTF.

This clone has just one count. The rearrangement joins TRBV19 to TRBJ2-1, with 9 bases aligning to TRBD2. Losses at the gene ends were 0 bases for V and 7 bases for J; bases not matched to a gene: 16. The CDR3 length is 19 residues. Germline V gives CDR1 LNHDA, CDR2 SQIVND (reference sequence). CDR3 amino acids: CASSIDFAASGTLGNEQFF. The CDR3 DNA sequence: TGTGCCAGTAGTATAGATTTCGCGGCTAGCGGGACATTAGGGAATGAGCAGTTCTTC.

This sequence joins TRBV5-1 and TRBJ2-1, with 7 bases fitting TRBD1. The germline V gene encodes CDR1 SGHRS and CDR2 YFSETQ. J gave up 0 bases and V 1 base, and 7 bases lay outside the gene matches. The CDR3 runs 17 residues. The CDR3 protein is CASSLSGTASSYNEQFF. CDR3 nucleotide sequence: TGCGCCAGCAGCTTGTCCGGGACAGCGAGCTCCTACAATGAGCAGTTCTTC.

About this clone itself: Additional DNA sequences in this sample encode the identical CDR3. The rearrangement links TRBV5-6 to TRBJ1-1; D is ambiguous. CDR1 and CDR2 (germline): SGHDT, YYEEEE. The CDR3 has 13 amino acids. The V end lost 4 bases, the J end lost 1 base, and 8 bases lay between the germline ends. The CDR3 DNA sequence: TGTGCCAGCAGCATTACGGGGAACACTGAAGCTTTCTTT. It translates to CASSITGNTEAFF.

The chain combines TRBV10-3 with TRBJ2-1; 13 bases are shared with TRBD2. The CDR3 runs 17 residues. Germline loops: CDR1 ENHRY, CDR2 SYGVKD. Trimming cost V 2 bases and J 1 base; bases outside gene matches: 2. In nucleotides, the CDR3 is TGTGCCATCAGTGAGCCGGGACTAGCGGGATCCTACAATGAGCAGTTCTTC. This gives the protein CAISEPGLAGSYNEQFF.

The CDR3 bases are TGTGCCAGCAGTGATTTAACGACTAGCGGATTAACCTACGAGCAGTACTTC. This translates into CASSDLTTSGLTYEQYF. The chain carries TRBV25-1 and TRBJ2-7; TRBD2 aligns across 9 bases. Germline V gene lookup returns CDR1 MGHDK and CDR2 SYGVNS. J lost 2 bases, V lost 3 bases, and 11 bases had no gene match. The CDR3 spans 17 residues.

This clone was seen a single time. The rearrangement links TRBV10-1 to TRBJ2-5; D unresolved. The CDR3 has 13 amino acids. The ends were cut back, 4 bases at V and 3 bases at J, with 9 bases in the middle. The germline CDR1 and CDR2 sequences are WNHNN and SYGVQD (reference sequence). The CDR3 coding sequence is TGCGCCAGCAGTGCGGGCCAAAAAGAGACCCAGTACTTC. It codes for CASSAGQKETQYF.

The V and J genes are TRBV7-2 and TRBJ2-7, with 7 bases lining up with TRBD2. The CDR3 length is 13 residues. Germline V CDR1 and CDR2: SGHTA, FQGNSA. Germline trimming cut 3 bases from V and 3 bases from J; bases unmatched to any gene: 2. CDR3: CASSFPGGYEQYF. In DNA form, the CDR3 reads TGTGCCAGCAGCTTTCCGGGGGGCTACGAGCAGTACTTC. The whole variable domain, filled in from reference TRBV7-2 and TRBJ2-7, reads GAGVSQSPSNKVTEKGKDVELRCDPISGHTALYWYRQSLGQGLEFLIYFQGNSAPDKSGLPSDRFSAERTGGSVSTLTIQRTQQEDSAVYLCASSFPGGYEQYFGPGTRLTVT.

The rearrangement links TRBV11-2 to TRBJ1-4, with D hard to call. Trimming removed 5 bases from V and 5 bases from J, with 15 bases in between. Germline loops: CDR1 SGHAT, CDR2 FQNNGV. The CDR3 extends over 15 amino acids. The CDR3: CASSTHRGGNEKLFF. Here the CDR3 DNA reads TGTGCCAGCAGCACCCACCGGGGAGGGAATGAAAAACTGTTTTTT.

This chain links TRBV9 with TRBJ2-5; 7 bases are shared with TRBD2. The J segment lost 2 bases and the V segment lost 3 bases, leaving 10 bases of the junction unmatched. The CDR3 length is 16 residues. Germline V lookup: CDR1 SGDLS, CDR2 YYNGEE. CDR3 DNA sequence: TGTGCCAGCAGCGGGGGCTGGGGCGGGGGACAAGAGACCCAGTACTTC. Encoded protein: CASSGGWGGGQETQYF.

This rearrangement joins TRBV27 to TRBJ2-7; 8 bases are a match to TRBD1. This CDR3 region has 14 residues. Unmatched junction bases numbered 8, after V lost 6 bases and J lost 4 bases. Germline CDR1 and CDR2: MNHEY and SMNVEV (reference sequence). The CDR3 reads CASSWTGKDYEQYF. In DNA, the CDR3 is TGTGCCAGCAGCTGGACAGGGAAGGATTACGAGCAGTACTTC.

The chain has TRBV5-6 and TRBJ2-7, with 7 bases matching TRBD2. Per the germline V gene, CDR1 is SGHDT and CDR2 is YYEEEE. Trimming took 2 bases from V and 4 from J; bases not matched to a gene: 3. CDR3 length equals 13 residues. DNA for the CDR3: TGTGCCAGCAGCTTTTACGGGGGGTACGAGCAGTACTTC. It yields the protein CASSFYGGYEQYF.

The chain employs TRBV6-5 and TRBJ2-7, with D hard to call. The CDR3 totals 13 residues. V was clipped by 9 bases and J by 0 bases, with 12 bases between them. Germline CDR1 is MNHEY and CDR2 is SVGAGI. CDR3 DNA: TGTGCCAGTCTCGACTTCAGCTCCTACGAGCAGTACTTC. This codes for CASLDFSSYEQYF.

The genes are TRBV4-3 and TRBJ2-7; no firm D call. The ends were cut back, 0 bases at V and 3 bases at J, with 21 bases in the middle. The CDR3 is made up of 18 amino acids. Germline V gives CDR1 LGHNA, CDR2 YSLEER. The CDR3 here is CASSQDPQSHGLIYEQYF. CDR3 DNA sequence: TGCGCCAGCAGCCAAGATCCTCAATCTCACGGCCTGATCTACGAGCAGTACTTC.

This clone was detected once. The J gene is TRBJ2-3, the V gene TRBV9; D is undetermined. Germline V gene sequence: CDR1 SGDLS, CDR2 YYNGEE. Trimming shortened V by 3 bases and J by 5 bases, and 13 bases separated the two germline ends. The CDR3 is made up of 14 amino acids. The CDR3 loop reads CASSDENLEDTQYF. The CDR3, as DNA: TGTGCCAGCAGCGATGAAAACCTCGAAGATACGCAGTATTTT.